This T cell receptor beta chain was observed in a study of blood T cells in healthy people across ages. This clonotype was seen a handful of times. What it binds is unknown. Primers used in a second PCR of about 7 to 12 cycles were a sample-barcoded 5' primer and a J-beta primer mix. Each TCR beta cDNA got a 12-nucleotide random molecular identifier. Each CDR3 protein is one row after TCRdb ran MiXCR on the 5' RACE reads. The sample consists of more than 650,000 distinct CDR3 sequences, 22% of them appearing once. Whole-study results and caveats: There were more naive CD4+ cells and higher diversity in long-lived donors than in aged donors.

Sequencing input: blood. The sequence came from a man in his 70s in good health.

The CDR3 sequence is CSAREAGRDTQYF. The DNA of the CDR3 is TGCAGTGCTAGAGAGGCTGGGAGGGATACGCAGTATTTT. This rearrangement joins TRBV20-1 to TRBJ2-3; a weak D match, TRBD2 (6 bases). V was shortened by 0 bases and J by 6 bases, with 10 bases between the two germline ends. The germline V gene has CDR1 DFQATT and CDR2 SNEGSKA (reference sequence). CDR3 length equals 13 residues.